The 31 T cell receptor beta chains presented below share a single source sample, sequenced in a study of blood T cells in healthy people across ages (dated by TCRdb to the mid-2010s). The library was generated by 5' RACE. Sequencing used an Illumina HiSeq 2500. The second PCR ran for about 7 to 11 cycles and used a J-beta primer mix along with a sample-barcoded 5' primer. The public sequencing data were trimmed at Q25 with fastp and processed into clonotypes with MiXCR by TCRdb, which kept only in-frame beta chains. One record per CDR3 amino acid sequence lists the most common genes and DNA. Recorded for this sample are approximately 290,000 distinct CDR3 sequences; 25% to 30% of them occurred a single time. The top ten hold approximately 28% of the sample. Sequencing was done on a sample of blood. The receptors stem from a woman aged 70 to 79 in good health.

The V and J genes are TRBV18 and TRBJ2-7; TRBD1 matches at 7 bases. This CDR3 contains 15 residues. V trimming: 3 bases; J trimming: 5 bases; junction bases outside the gene matches: 10. CDR1 is KGHSH and CDR2 is LQKENI in the germline V gene. The CDR3 DNA sequence: TGTGCCAGCTCACCCGGGCCGGGACAGCTCAACGAGCAGTACTTC. Amino acids: CASSPGPGQLNEQYF.

This clonotype was picked up many times. The genes are TRBV12-3 or TRBV12-4 and TRBJ1-2; the D is unclear. The CDR3 length is 13 residues. V was pared by 5 bases and J by 0 bases, with 7 bases between. CDR3 nucleotides: TGTGCCAGCAGTCGAACCGCTAACTATGGCTACACCTTC. It yields the protein CASSRTANYGYTF.

This clonotype was found a few times. CDR3 sequence: CASPLRPGPTDTQYF. For the CDR3, the DNA is TGTGCCAGCCCCCTAAGACCGGGCCCCACAGATACGCAGTATTTT. The V gene is TRBV6-1, the J gene TRBJ2-3; no reliable D call. The V gene's germline CDR1 is MNHNS and CDR2 SASEGT. The V and J ends lost 8 bases and 2 bases respectively, with 17 bases between them. CDR3 length equals 15 residues.

The gene calls are TRBV3-1 and TRBJ2-7; 7 bases line up with TRBD1. V lost 0 bases and J lost 4; bases outside the gene matches: 9. The CDR3 consists of 16 residues. Germline CDR1 is LGHDT and CDR2 is YNNKEL (reference sequence). The CDR3: CASSQDFGTDLYEQYF. CDR3 bases: TGTGCCAGCAGCCAAGATTTCGGGACAGACCTATACGAGCAGTACTTC.

J is TRBJ2-5 and V is TRBV11-2; D remains ambiguous. The CDR3 consists of 14 residues. Germline V gene data show CDR1 as SGHAT and CDR2 as FQNNGV. The V gene lost 6 bases and the J gene lost 0 bases, with 11 bases spanning the gap. CDR3 sequence reads: CASSHDTYQETQYF. The CDR3 DNA sequence: TGTGCCAGCAGTCATGACACGTACCAAGAGACCCAGTACTTC.

V is TRBV2 and J is TRBJ2-3; tentatively, D is TRBD1 or TRBD2 (6 bases each). The length of the CDR3 is 15 residues. CDR1 and CDR2 from the germline V gene are SNHLY and FYNNEI. The V end lost 5 bases, the J end lost 1 base, and 13 bases lay between the germline ends. This chain's CDR3 is CASSLQRGGTDTQYF. For the CDR3, the DNA is TGTGCCAGCAGTCTACAGAGGGGGGGCACAGATACGCAGTATTTT.

This chain joins TRBV20-1 and TRBJ2-1; the match to TRBD2 covers 9 bases. The V segment lost 3 bases and the J segment 7 bases; nucleotides outside the gene matches: 16. In germline, CDR1 is DFQATT, CDR2 SNEGSKA (reference sequence). This CDR3 comprises 17 residues. CDR3 protein: CSARKVAGESKKNEQFF. CDR3 coding DNA: TGCAGTGCTAGGAAGGTAGCGGGAGAGTCCAAGAAGAATGAGCAGTTCTTC.

This CDR3 reads CASSFRTGYYGQYF. CDR3 in DNA: TGTGCCAGCAGTTTTCGGACAGGGTACTACGGGCAGTACTTC. V usage is TRBV6-5 and J usage is TRBJ2-5; 8 nucleotides align to TRBD1. Trimming removed 4 bases from V and 11 bases from J; junction bases left unmatched: 12. Germline lookup yields CDR1 MNHEY and CDR2 SVGAGI. The CDR3 runs to 14 residues.

This clonotype was observed a handful of times. V is TRBV7-2 and J is TRBJ2-5; 7 nucleotides match TRBD1. The CDR3 runs 13 residues. V dropped 5 bases and J dropped 7; count of bases not matched to a gene: 7. Germline loops: CDR1 SGHTA, CDR2 FQGNSA. The CDR3, as DNA: TGTGCCAGCAGCCGGCGACAGGGCTCGACCCAGTACTTC. It specifies CASSRRQGSTQYF.

This clonotype was found a few times. The chain employs TRBV12-3 or TRBV12-4 and TRBJ1-4, with 8 bases lining up with TRBD1. Unmatched junction bases numbered 6, after V lost 4 bases and J lost 8 bases. The CDR3 is 14 residues long. The CDR3 coding sequence is TGTGCCAGCAGTTCGCAGGGGGCGGGAGAAAAACTGTTTTTT. As protein: CASSSQGAGEKLFF.

This chain joins TRBV4-1 and TRBJ1-5; D gene unclear. CDR3 size: 15 residues. Germline CDR1 reads MGHRA; CDR2 reads YSYEKL. V shed 0 bases and J shed 5 bases, with 11 bases lying between them. CDR3 coding DNA: TGCGCCAGCAGCCAAGATCCAACAACATATCAGCCCCAGCATTTT. Protein product: CASSQDPTTYQPQHF.

The genes are TRBV20-1 and TRBJ2-5; D is unclear. The closer fit of TRBJ2-1 to the DNA end suggests the J call may be wrong. Looked up from germline, CDR1 is DFQATT and CDR2 is SNEGSKA (reference sequence). The CDR3 runs to 13 residues. CDR3 sequence reads: CSASDGHPGEQFF. CDR3 bases: TGCAGTGCTAGTGACGGCCATCCGGGTGAGCAGTTCTTC.

The chain combines TRBV7-2 with TRBJ1-4, with D maybe TRBD1 (5 bases). The CDR3 is 16 amino acids. Trimming left V 3 bases short and J 5 bases short, with 16 bases between. The germline CDR1 and CDR2 sequences are SGHTA and FQGNSA. CDR3 in amino acids: CASSFFSGDRNEKLFF. CDR3 bases: TGTGCCAGCAGCTTCTTCTCCGGTGACAGAAATGAAAAACTGTTTTTT.

This rearrangement joins TRBV28 to TRBJ2-6; D call uncertain. CDR3 length: 16 amino acids. From germline, CDR1 is MDHEN and CDR2 SYDVKM. The V gene lost 5 bases and the J gene lost 3 bases, with 14 bases spanning the gap. CDR3 loop: CASSVGPTDGANVLTF. CDR3 DNA: TGTGCCAGCAGTGTAGGTCCCACTGATGGGGCCAACGTCCTGACTTTC. The complete variable domain, with remaining parts taken from reference TRBV28 and TRBJ2-6, reads DVKVTQSSRYLVKRTGEKVFLECVQDMDHENMFWYRQDPGLGLRLIYFSYDVKMKEKGDIPEGYSVSREKKERFSLILESASTNQTSMYLCASSVGPTDGANVLTFGAGSRLTVL.

The sample holds a few counts of this clonotype. The chain employs TRBV5-1 and TRBJ2-5; unclear D gene. The CDR3 spans 13 residues. Germline V CDR1 and CDR2: SGHRS, YFSETQ. V was pared by 4 bases and J by 2 bases, with 9 bases between. CDR3 sequence reads: CASSPSGQETQYF. The CDR3 DNA is TGCGCCAGCAGCCCTAGTGGGCAAGAGACCCAGTACTTC. The entire variable domain, with the rest obtained from reference TRBV5-1 and TRBJ2-5, is as follows: KAGVTQTPRYLIKTRGQQVTLSCSPISGHRSVSWYQQTPGQGLQFLFEYFSETQRNKGNFPGRFSGRQFSNSRSEMNVSTLELGDSALYLCASSPSGQETQYFGPGTRLLVL.

This clonotype came up once. The rearrangement uses TRBV5-1 and TRBJ1-2; 7 bases are shared with TRBD1. The germline V gene has CDR1 SGHRS and CDR2 YFSETQ. This CDR3 is built from 14 residues. Losses at the gene ends were 4 bases for V and 4 bases for J; bases not matched to a gene: 7. CDR3 DNA: TGCGCCAGCAGCGCGCTGACAGGGAGCTATGGCTACACCTTC. It yields the protein CASSALTGSYGYTF.

The gene calls are TRBV20-1 and TRBJ2-5, with 11 bases that match TRBD2. The DNA end is a closer match to TRBJ2-1, so the J assignment may be wrong. Germline V lookup: CDR1 DFQATT, CDR2 SNEGSKA (reference sequence). The CDR3 runs 14 residues. CDR3 nucleotides: TGCAGTGCTAGTATACTAGCGGGAGCGGTTGAGCAGTTCTTC. This codes for CSASILAGAVEQFF.

The chain couples TRBV5-1 to TRBJ1-5; D gene ambiguous. The germline V gene encodes CDR1 SGHRS and CDR2 YFSETQ. Trimming took 4 bases from V and 4 from J, leaving 9 bases between them. The CDR3 sequence is 13 residues long. The CDR3 is CASSTDGNQPQHF. CDR3 coding DNA: TGCGCCAGCAGCACGGACGGGAATCAGCCCCAGCATTTT.

This clonotype turned up a few times. J is TRBJ2-7 and V is TRBV28; perhaps TRBD1 as D (6 bases). This CDR3 region has 14 residues. The germline V and J ends were trimmed by 6 bases and 0 bases, with 12 bases remaining between them. Per germline, CDR1 MDHEN and CDR2 SYDVKM. The CDR3 region is CASRPTGHSYEQYF. In DNA, the CDR3 is TGTGCCAGCAGGCCGACAGGACACTCCTACGAGCAGTACTTC.

This clonotype has a single count. This chain connects TRBV7-2 to TRBJ1-5; D possibly corresponds to TRBD1 (6 bases). V was shortened by 1 base and J by 3 bases, with 13 bases between the two germline ends. Germline V gene lookup returns CDR1 SGHTA and CDR2 FQGNSA. The CDR3 spans 16 residues. The CDR3 is CASSLVGQQFNQPQHF. The CDR3 nucleotides read TGTGCCAGCAGCTTAGTAGGACAGCAATTCAATCAGCCCCAGCATTTT.

This clonotype was observed a few times. V is TRBV11-1 and J is TRBJ2-1, with D perhaps matching TRBD2 (6 bases). The CDR3 runs 17 residues. CDR1 is SGHAT and CDR2 is FQDESV in the germline V gene (reference sequence). V shed 4 bases and J shed 5 bases, with 21 bases lying between them. The CDR3 nucleotides are TGTGCCAGCAGCTCCGAGGTGGCCGGGACTCAAAACAATGAGCAGTTCTTC. It codes for CASSSEVAGTQNNEQFF.

The chain has TRBV6-4 and TRBJ2-1; D perhaps matches TRBD1 (5 bases). Trimming took off 3 bases at V and 2 bases at J, with 11 bases between the two ends. The CDR3 consists of 15 residues. CDR1 is MRHNA and CDR2 is SNTAGT in the germline V gene. DNA of the CDR3: TGTGCCAGCAGTGATGGTCAGGGCCCCTACAATGAGCAGTTCTTC. Translating gives CASSDGQGPYNEQFF.

This clonotype was counted only a few times. The gene calls are TRBV5-1 and TRBJ1-6; possible D gene TRBD1, 5 bases. From germline, CDR1 is SGHRS and CDR2 YFSETQ. The V gene lost 6 bases and the J gene lost 7 bases, with 14 bases spanning the gap. The CDR3 length is 14 residues. The CDR3 is CASTQGGANSPLHF. The CDR3 nucleotides read TGCGCCAGCACGCAGGGTGGTGCGAATTCACCCCTCCACTTT.

This clonotype appeared a few times. This sequence joins TRBV20-1 and TRBJ2-5; D tentatively reads TRBD1 or TRBD2 (7 bases each). Germline lookup yields CDR1 DFQATT and CDR2 SNEGSKA (reference sequence). V was clipped by 6 bases and J by 5 bases, with 16 bases between them. The CDR3 runs to 13 residues. CDR3 coding DNA: TGCAGTGCAAGGGGGCTAGCGGTGGAGACCCAGTACTTC. It translates to CSARGLAVETQYF.

CDR3 protein: CASGTSGVNEQFF. The CDR3 DNA follows: TGTGCCAGCGGCACGTCTGGGGTCAATGAGCAGTTCTTC. The chain couples TRBV12-3 or TRBV12-4 to TRBJ2-1; D gene unclear. The CDR3 runs 13 residues. V was pared by 8 bases and J by 6 bases, with 14 bases between.

This chain joins TRBV7-2 and TRBJ2-2; 7 positions agree with TRBD1. The germline gives CDR1 SGHTA, CDR2 FQGNSA. The CDR3 is 14 amino acids. V dropped 7 bases and J dropped 4; count of bases not matched to a gene: 6. CDR3 protein: CASMSGTATGELFF. The CDR3 bases are TGTGCCAGCATGTCAGGGACAGCCACCGGGGAGCTGTTTTTT.

This clonotype came up many times. The CDR3 loop is CASSADRSANSPLHF. The CDR3 DNA reads TGTGCCAGCAGCGCCGACAGGTCAGCAAATTCACCCCTCCACTTT. The rearrangement joins TRBV11-2 to TRBJ1-6; maybe TRBD1 (6 bases). The CDR3 runs 15 residues. Deletions cut 5 bases from V and 7 bases from J, with 15 bases between. Germline V gives CDR1 SGHAT, CDR2 FQNNGV.

This clonotype has ten or more counts. The genes are TRBV20-1 and TRBJ2-6, with 7 bases lining up with TRBD1. Unmatched junction bases numbered 4, after V lost 1 base and J lost 4 bases. The CDR3 contains 15 residues. CDR1 and CDR2 (germline): DFQATT, SNEGSKA (reference sequence). CDR3 protein: CSARADRAGANVLTF. The CDR3 coding sequence is TGCAGTGCTAGAGCCGACAGGGCCGGGGCCAACGTCCTGACTTTC.

This clonotype came up many times. The chain joins TRBV29-1 to TRBJ2-5; D remains unclear. Trimming left V 6 bases short and J 3 bases short, with 8 bases between. Germline assignment: CDR1 SQVTM and CDR2 ANQGSEA. The CDR3 length is 11 residues. The CDR3 nucleotides are TGCAGCGTAACACCCAAAGAGACCCAGTACTTC. Residues: CSVTPKETQYF.

This clonotype has ten or more counts. This sequence joins TRBV15 and TRBJ2-1, with D possibly being TRBD1 (5 bases). Trimming removed 6 bases from V and 8 bases from J, with 11 bases in between. Germline V CDR1 and CDR2: LNHNV, YYDKDF (reference sequence). The CDR3 sequence is 12 residues long. CDR3 coding DNA: TGTGCCACCAGTAACAGGCGCGATGAGCAGTTCTTC. Its translation is CATSNRRDEQFF.

In its sample, this clonotype was seen a few times. J is TRBJ1-2 and V is TRBV27; D gene ambiguous. The CDR3 loop spans 13 amino acids. Germline loops: CDR1 MNHEY, CDR2 SMNVEV (reference sequence). Trimming removed 2 bases at V and 2 bases at J, with 6 bases between. This chain's CDR3 is CASSLVGNYGYTF. CDR3 nucleotides: TGTGCCAGCAGTTTAGTGGGGAACTATGGCTACACCTTC.